This TCR beta chain was sequenced in a study of blood T cell repertoires in COVID-19 (dated by TCRdb to the early 2020s). Describing the broader study: The collaborator samples originated in the United States, Italy and Spain and spanned the acute and convalescent phases of COVID-19. Sample metadata almost always included a de-identified subject ID, COVID-19 status, age in years and sex. Samples came from the ongoing ImmuneRACE study (first 160 participants) plus 1,254 subjects from 6 global collaborators. Deeply sampled blood TCRbeta repertoires from subjects exposed to, actively infected with, or recovered from COVID-19 were included in the dataset. The material from the prospective study consisted of cDNA or gDNA derived from T cells, B-cell-depleted T cells, or PBMCs. A freely available public database, intended as a resource for researchers studying the immune response to SARS-CoV-2, is where the repertoires were released. Where HLA class I and class II types were available, the types were taken from metadata supplied by the sample provider, not from assay-based typing.

TCRbeta CDR3 regions were amplified from genomic DNA by means of the immunoSEQ Assay, a bias-controlled multiplex PCR. Regarding the original processing steps: Nucleated cell counts per sample were estimated from amplification of reference gene primers within the assay. To quantify the absolute abundance of each unique TCRbeta CDR3 rearrangement, sequence reads were collapsed and filtered. For each sample, productive Simpson clonality was calculated by taking the square root of Simpson's diversity index across productive rearrangements. Sourced from immuneACCESS, this table was stored by TCRdb with only in-frame sequences that have V and J called. A share of the clones is absent; for the studies checked, an unresolved V gene accounts for under half, and the remainder has no known explanation. V and J calls and clone size are copied from that table; D and trimming were computed from the DNA. Present in this sample are around 260,000 clones, about 89% of which were seen just once. The ten top clones hold around 2% of the sample.

One collaborating source in Seattle enrolled patients while the patients were actively infected and followed the patients over time throughout the course of disease. The collaborating institutions used their own protocols to collect whole blood in K2EDTA tubes. For TCRbeta analysis, collaborators shipped samples in one of three forms: frozen whole blood, isolated PBMCs, or DNA extracted from either of those sample types. The full study reports these points: How much clinical and demographic metadata was included differed by source and by participant, and the metadata was provided uncurated.

Regarding this clone: Its specific antigen is unknown. No much larger clonotype is one base removed from it; base qualities were not supplied.

Sequencing was done on a sample of peripheral blood. The TCR was taken from a woman aged 25 to 39 with COVID-19, enrolled during active disease.

DNA sequence: TGTGCCAGCAGCTTAAGGACATCGAACACTGAAGCTTTCTTT. Its protein reads: CASSLRTSNTEAFF. The rearrangement combines TRBV5-5 with TRBJ1-1, with TRBD1 perhaps the D gene, on 5 matching bases. V gives up 2 bases and J gives up 1 base, and the segment between their germline ends measures 9 bases. The CDR3 spans 14 residues, from the cysteine through the phenylalanine. Kept here is only the CDR3 DNA, which spans 42 bases and is read in frame from base 1. According to the germline V gene (reference sequence), CDR1 reads SGHKS and CDR2 reads YYEKEE.